This T cell receptor beta chain was recorded in a study of early T cells in non-severe SARS-CoV-2 infection. Trimming took 1 base from V and 2 from J, leaving 12 bases between them. The CDR3 spans 15 residues. Germline V CDR1 and CDR2: MGHRA, YSYEKL. Individual cDNA molecules received unique molecular identifiers during library preparation. TCRdb re-analysed the 5' RACE reads in MiXCR, keeping a single row per CDR3 protein. The sample lists some 28,000 distinct CDR3 sequences, roughly 5.1% seen once, with about an eighth in the top ten. The sequencing sample was made of whole blood. The rearrangement uses TRBV4-1 and TRBJ2-7; D uncertain. The receptor was derived from an adult who was a healthcare worker with PCR-confirmed SARS-CoV-2 infection or an uninfected control (not recorded which). For the CDR3, the DNA is TGCGCCAGCAGCCAAGGGGCAGCTAGAACCTACGAGCAGTACTTC. Amino acids: CASSQGAARTYEQYF.